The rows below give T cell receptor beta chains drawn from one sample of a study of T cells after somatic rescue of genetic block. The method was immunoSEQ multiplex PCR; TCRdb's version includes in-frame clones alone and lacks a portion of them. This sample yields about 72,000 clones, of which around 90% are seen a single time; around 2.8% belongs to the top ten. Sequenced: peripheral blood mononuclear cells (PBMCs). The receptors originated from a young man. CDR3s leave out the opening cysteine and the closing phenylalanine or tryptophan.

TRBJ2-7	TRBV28	ASSTQREQY
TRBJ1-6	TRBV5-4	ASSLKAGLNSPLH
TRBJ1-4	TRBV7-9	ASSSLGQHNEKLF
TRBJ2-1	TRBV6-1	ASRTGKTQYNEQF
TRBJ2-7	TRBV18	ASSPLEGPYEQY
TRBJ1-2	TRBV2	ASSQQGYGYT
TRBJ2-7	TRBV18	ASSSDGSYEQY
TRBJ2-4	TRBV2	ASSESNKNIQY
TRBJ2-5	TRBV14	ASSQVSQETQY
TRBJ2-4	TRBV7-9	ASSSRVELAKNIQY
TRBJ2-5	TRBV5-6	ASSFSRGLETQY
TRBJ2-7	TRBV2	ASTLDRDRAYEQY
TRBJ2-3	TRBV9	ASSVDGEPSTDTQY
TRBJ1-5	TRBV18	ASSPRVSNQPQH
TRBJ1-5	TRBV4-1	ASSLDSYSNQPQH
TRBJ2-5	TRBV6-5	AISRDRAETQY